The rows below give T cell receptor beta chains drawn from one sample of a study of chemoradiotherapy in HPV16-positive cancers. Assay used: immunoSEQ multiplex PCR; TCRdb lists only in-frame clones, some missing. The sample includes some 5,200 clones, roughly 78% of them seen just once. The sample here was taken from a patient who underwent chemoradiotherapy. These receptors came from a human donor with HPV-associated anogenital cancer. The CDR3 runs from the conserved cysteine through the conserved F or W. D genes are given only for firm matches. Expanded clones are given a class, and other clones once, few, many or no size at all.

J gene,D gene,clone size,V gene,CDR3 DNA,CDR3 protein
TRBJ1-3,NA,NA,TRBV4-3,TGCGCCAGCAGCGCTCAGGTTCTTGGAAACACCATATATTTT,CASSAQVLGNTIYF
TRBJ2-3,NA,NA,TRBV29-1,TGCAGCGTCAAGGGACCGAGCGAAGCAGATACGCAGTATTTT,CSVKGPSEADTQYF
TRBJ1-2,NA,NA,TRBV28,TGTGCCAGCAGCTCACAGGCCTTCTATGGCTACACCTTC,CASSSQAFYGYTF
TRBJ1-5,NA,NA,TRBV6-1,TGTGCCAGCAGTGAACTGAGGGCGCGTTATAGCAATCAGCCCCAGCATTTT,CASSELRARYSNQPQHF
TRBJ2-7,NA,NA,TRBV7-8,TGTGCCAGCAGCCCGCCCCTAATGGACTCCTACGAGCAGTACTTC,CASSPPLMDSYEQYF
TRBJ1-2,TRBD1,NA,TRBV2,TGTGCCAGCAGCCTACAGGGGTCCTATGGCTACACCTTC,CASSLQGSYGYTF
TRBJ1-2,NA,NA,TRBV4-3,TGCGCCAGCAGCCAAGATTTTGGCACCAACTATGGCTACACCTTC,CASSQDFGTNYGYTF
TRBJ2-5,TRBD2,NA,TRBV29-1,TGCAGCGTAGGGACTAGCCCCAGAGAGACCCAGTACTTC,CSVGTSPRETQYF
TRBJ2-1,TRBD2,NA,TRBV2,TGTGCCAGCACCCCTAGCGGGAAGGACTACAATGAGCAGTTCTTC,CASTPSGKDYNEQFF
TRBJ2-5,TRBD2,NA,TRBV5-4,TGTGCCAGCAGCCCTCGACTAGCGGGACAAGAGACCCAGTACTTC,CASSPRLAGQETQYF
TRBJ1-4,NA,NA,TRBV30,TGTGCCTGGAGTTCGGGAGACGGCAATGAAAAACTGTTTTTT,CAWSSGDGNEKLFF
TRBJ1-5,TRBD1,few,TRBV6-1,TGTGCCAGCAGGACAGGGACTCAGCCCCAGCATTTT,CASRTGTQPQHF
TRBJ2-1,TRBD2,NA,TRBV7-8,TGTGCCAGCAGCTTAGAGCTAGCGGGAGACCTCTACAATGAGCAGTTCTTC,CASSLELAGDLYNEQFF